Listed here is a single T cell receptor (beta chain). Its antigen is currently unknown. This specimen comes from a study of T cell responses to AZD1222 COVID-19 vaccine. Study-level results: Spike-specific TCRs gained breadth and depth after people received two AZD1222 doses.

TCRdb keeps only in-frame clones here, not all; method: immunoSEQ multiplex PCR. This table has 100,000 to 130,000 clones, around 90% appearing once. The germline V and J ends were trimmed by 0 bases and 0 bases, with 11 bases remaining between them. The V gene's germline CDR1 is SGHNT and CDR2 YENEEA. CDR3 length: 16 amino acids. The sequence derives from an adult in good health. The chain recombines TRBV11-3 with TRBJ1-1; D unclear. The sample consisted of peripheral blood, taken on day 0 of AZD1222 vaccination. The CDR3 protein is CASSLDRRNMNTEAFF. The CDR3 DNA reads TGTGCCAGCAGCTTAGACCGCAGGAACATGAACACTGAAGCTTTCTTT.